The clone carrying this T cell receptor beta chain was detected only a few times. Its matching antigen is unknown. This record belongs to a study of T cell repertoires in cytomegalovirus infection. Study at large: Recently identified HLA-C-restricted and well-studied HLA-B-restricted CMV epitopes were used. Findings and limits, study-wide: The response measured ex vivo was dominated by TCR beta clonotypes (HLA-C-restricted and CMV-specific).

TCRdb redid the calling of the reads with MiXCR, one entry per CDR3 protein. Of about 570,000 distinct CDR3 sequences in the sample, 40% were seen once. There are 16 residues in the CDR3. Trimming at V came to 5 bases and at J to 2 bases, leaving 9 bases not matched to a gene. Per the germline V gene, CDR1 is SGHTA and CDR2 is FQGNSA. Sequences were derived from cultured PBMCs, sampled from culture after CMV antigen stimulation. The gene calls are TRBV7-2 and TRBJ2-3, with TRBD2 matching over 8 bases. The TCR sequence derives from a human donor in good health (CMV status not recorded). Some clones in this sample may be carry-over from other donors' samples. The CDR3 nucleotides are TGTGCCAGCAGCCCGCGGGGGGCGGGGGACACAGATACGCAGTATTTT. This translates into CASSPRGAGDTDTQYF.